The rows below give T cell receptor beta chains drawn from one sample of a study of cytomegalovirus exposure and HLA in healthy donors. Repertoires were generated with immunoSEQ multiplex PCR, while TCRdb's copy carries only in-frame clones and drops some. The sample consists of 90,000 to 150,000 clones, roughly 87% of them appearing once. The sequenced sample consisted of PBMCs. The receptors were sampled from a woman younger than 35 in good health and CMV-seronegative. The CDR3 runs from the conserved cysteine through the conserved F or W. Each record gives: V gene, D gene, clone size, J gene, CDR3 DNA, CDR3 protein. The D gene is left open where the match is weak. Clone size is not always given. Where it is, it says once, few, many or a class for expanded clones.

TRBV6-5	-	-	TRBJ1-1	TGTGCCAGCAGTTACGGCCGTTTGAACACTGAAGCTTTCTTT	CASSYGRLNTEAFF
TRBV7-8	-	once	TRBJ1-4	TGTGCCAGCAGCTTGGGTGGGGCCCATGAAAAACTGTTTTTT	CASSLGGAHEKLFF
TRBV5-4	TRBD2	-	TRBJ2-7	TGTGCCAGCAGCTTGGCCGGGGGGATCTACGAGCAGTACTTC	CASSLAGGIYEQYF
TRBV19	TRBD2	-	TRBJ2-7	TGTGCCAGTAGTAGACATCTAGCGGGGGACCCCTCCTACGAGCAGTACTTC	CASSRHLAGDPSYEQYF
TRBV6-1	-	-	TRBJ1-1	TGTGCCAGCAGTGAAGCCCCAGGGCTCACTGAAGCTTTCTTT	CASSEAPGLTEAFF
TRBV7-3	-	-	TRBJ1-3	TGTGCCAGCAGCCCAACAGGTCCCCCTGGAAACACCATATATTTT	CASSPTGPPGNTIYF
TRBV10-1	TRBD1	-	TRBJ2-7	TGCGCCAGCAGTGGGACAGGGCAGTACGAGCAGTACTTC	CASSGTGQYEQYF
TRBV5-1	TRBD1	-	TRBJ1-1	TGCGCCAGTAAAACAGGGGATACTGAAGCTTTCTTT	CASKTGDTEAFF
TRBV10-3	-	-	TRBJ2-1	TGTGCCATCAGGGCTACTATGTCTGTGGAGTATGAGCAGTTCTTC	CAIRATMSVEYEQFF
TRBV30	TRBD1	once	TRBJ1-3	TGTGCCTGGAGGGACAGGGGTCACGGCACCATATATTTT	CAWRDRGHGTIYF
TRBV6-1	-	-	TRBJ1-1	TGTGCCAGCAGTGCCAGACAGAACACTGAAGCTTTCTTT	CASSARQNTEAFF
TRBV7-8	-	-	TRBJ1-5	TGTGCCAGCAGCCCAAAATGGGGCCACAATCAGCCCCAGCATTTT	CASSPKWGHNQPQHF
TRBV5-4	-	-	TRBJ1-2	TGTGCCAGCAGCCCCCCCGGGAGGAGCTATGGCTACACCTTC	CASSPPGRSYGYTF
TRBV23-1	TRBD1	-	TRBJ1-3	TGCGCCAGCAGCCCAGGACAGGGAGGAGGATCTGGAAACACCATATATTTT	CASSPGQGGGSGNTIYF
TRBV5-5	TRBD2	once	TRBJ2-1	TGTGCCAGCAGCTTGGTCCGACTAGCGGGAGGTTACAATGAGCAGTTCTTC	CASSLVRLAGGYNEQFF
TRBV7-3	TRBD1	-	TRBJ1-1	TGTGCCAGCAGCCAAAAGAGACAGGGAGACACTGAAGCTTTCTTT	CASSQKRQGDTEAFF
TRBV4-2	TRBD1	-	TRBJ1-2	TGTGCCAGCAGCCAAGATCCGGGACAGGGGAACCATGGCTACACCTTC	CASSQDPGQGNHGYTF
TRBV7-2	TRBD1	-	TRBJ2-1	TGTGCCAGCAGCTTCTCACAGGGGGTCAATGAGCAGTTCTTC	CASSFSQGVNEQFF
TRBV18	-	-	TRBJ1-2	TGTGCCAGCTCGCCCGTCGGGGGGGCGCGGGGCTACACCTTC	CASSPVGGARGYTF
TRBV6-5	-	-	TRBJ1-2	TGTGCCAGCAGTTACTCCGGGGGGCCAGCTTACTATGGCTACACCTTC	CASSYSGGPAYYGYTF
TRBV30	-	-	TRBJ1-6	TGTGCCTGGAGCGGGGGATGGGGGGGGCATTCACCCCTCCACTTT	CAWSGGWGGHSPLHF
TRBV7-9	TRBD2	-	TRBJ2-2	TGTGCCAGCAAATTTTCGGGGGGAATCAACACCGGGGAGCTGTTTTTT	CASKFSGGINTGELFF
TRBV30	-	-	TRBJ1-4	TGTGCCTGGTCAAGGGGGAATCGAGAAAAACTGTTTTTT	CAWSRGNREKLFF
TRBV19	-	-	TRBJ1-3	TGTGCCAGGACCCAGGTCGGAAACACCATATATTTT	CARTQVGNTIYF
TRBV18	TRBD1	-	TRBJ1-2	TGTGCCAGCTCACCGCCAGGGGGACCAGTTTTCTATGGCTACACCTTC	CASSPPGGPVFYGYTF
TRBV7-9	-	-	TRBJ2-3	TGTGCCAGCAGCTTAGTTCTAGGGGCCACAGATACGCAGTATTTT	CASSLVLGATDTQYF
TRBV7-9	-	-	TRBJ1-2	TGTGCCAGCAGCTTATCCGGGCCCCTAGGGGATGGCTACACCTTC	CASSLSGPLGDGYTF
TRBV27	-	-	TRBJ1-1	TGTGCCAGCAGTTTTGACGGGACACCCAAGAACACTGAAGCTTTCTTT	CASSFDGTPKNTEAFF
TRBV7-2	-	once	TRBJ1-3	TGTGCCAGCAGCCTCGTCGTGGCAGTCTCTGGAAACACCATATATTTT	CASSLVVAVSGNTIYF
TRBV10-1	-	-	TRBJ2-1	TGCGCCAGCTCAAGAACGGGAGACTACAATGAGCAGTTCTTC	CASSRTGDYNEQFF
TRBV5-1	TRBD1	-	TRBJ2-7	TGCGCCAGCGGCTTCCCAAAGGGCGTAGGGGGCGACTACGAGCAGTACTTC	CASGFPKGVGGDYEQYF
TRBV10-3	-	-	TRBJ1-5	TGTGCCATCAGCCCCCAGGGTACGGGTCAGCCCCAGCATTTT	CAISPQGTGQPQHF
TRBV28	-	-	TRBJ2-5	TGTGCCAGCAGCCCCTCAGGGATCCAAGAGACCCAGTACTTC	CASSPSGIQETQYF
TRBV12-5	-	-	TRBJ2-5	TGTGCTAGTGGTTCGCCCTCGGGGGTAGAGACCCAGTACTTC	CASGSPSGVETQYF
TRBV18	TRBD1	-	TRBJ1-2	TGTGCCAGCTCACCGGTCAGTATGAGTCCAGACAGGGTCTATGGCTACACCTTC	CASSPVSMSPDRVYGYTF
TRBV4-1	-	-	TRBJ1-5	TGCGCCAGCAGCCAAGACGGTTTTGGGGGGGACCAGCCCCAGCATTTT	CASSQDGFGGDQPQHF
TRBV4-1	-	-	TRBJ1-1	TGCGCCAGCAGCCAAGATATGGTAGCTATCGCTTTCTTT	CASSQDMVAIAFF
TRBV9	TRBD1	-	TRBJ1-2	TGTGCCAGCAGCAGAGGGACAGGGGGTGATCTCGGTGGCTACACCTTC	CASSRGTGGDLGGYTF
TRBV7-6	-	-	TRBJ2-1	TGTGCCAGCAGCCCCGGGACAAGAAACGAGCAGTTCTTC	CASSPGTRNEQFF
TRBV7-9	-	-	TRBJ2-1	TGTGCCAGTGCTTACAGGGTAATGCGGAATGAGCAGTTCTTC	CASAYRVMRNEQFF
TRBV19	-	once	TRBJ1-5	TGTGCCAGTAGTATAGAATTTGGCAGGGGCGCCAGCAATCAGCCCCAGCATTTT	CASSIEFGRGASNQPQHF
TRBV7-9	-	-	TRBJ2-7	TGTTCCAGCAGCTTAGCGAACAACTACGAGCAGTACTTC	CSSSLANNYEQYF
TRBV27	TRBD1	-	TRBJ2-7	TGTGCCAGCAGTCTGTCCCTCGGGACAGTGAACTACGAGCAGTACTTC	CASSLSLGTVNYEQYF
TRBV5-4	TRBD1	-	TRBJ1-6	TGTGCCAGCAGCTCTACACAGGGGTCCGGGTCACCCCTCCACTTT	CASSSTQGSGSPLHF
TRBV7-8	TRBD2	-	TRBJ2-7	TGTGCCAGCAGCCCTACCGGGACTAGCGGGAGAAGTCCCTACGAGCAGTACTTC	CASSPTGTSGRSPYEQYF
TRBV19	-	-	TRBJ2-1	TGTGCCTCCTCGGAGGGGGGGGGCGTCAATGAGCAGTTCTTC	CASSEGGGVNEQFF
TRBV4-2	TRBD1	once	TRBJ2-6	TGTGCCAGCAGCCAAGAAGGGGGCGCTGGGGCCAACGGCCTGACTTTC	CASSQEGGAGANGLTF
TRBV9	TRBD1	-	TRBJ2-2	TGTGCCAGCAGCGCGGACAGGGGCACCGGGGAGCTGTTTTTT	CASSADRGTGELFF